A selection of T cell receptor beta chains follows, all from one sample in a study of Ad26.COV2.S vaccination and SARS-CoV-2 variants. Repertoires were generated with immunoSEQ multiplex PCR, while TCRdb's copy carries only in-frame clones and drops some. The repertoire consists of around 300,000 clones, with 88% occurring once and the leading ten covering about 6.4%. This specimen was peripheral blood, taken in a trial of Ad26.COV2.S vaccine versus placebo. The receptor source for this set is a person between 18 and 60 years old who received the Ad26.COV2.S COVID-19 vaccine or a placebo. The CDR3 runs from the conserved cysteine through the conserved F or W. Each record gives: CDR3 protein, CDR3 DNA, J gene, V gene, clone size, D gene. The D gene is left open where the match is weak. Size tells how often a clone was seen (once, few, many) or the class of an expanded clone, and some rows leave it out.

CDR3aa: CASSPQAGGGADTDTQYF
CDR3nt: TGTGCCAGCTCACCACAGGCCGGAGGCGGGGCCGACACAGATACGCAGTATTTT
j_gene: TRBJ2-3
v_gene: TRBV18
abundance: .
d_gene: .

CDR3aa: CASSPLSGSYEQYF
CDR3nt: TGCGCCAGCAGCCCCCTTTCCGGCTCCTACGAGCAGTACTTC
j_gene: TRBJ2-7
v_gene: TRBV5-1
abundance: .
d_gene: .

CDR3aa: CASSLGVWDTQYF
CDR3nt: TGCGCCAGCAGCTTGGGGGTATGGGATACGCAGTATTTT
j_gene: TRBJ2-3
v_gene: TRBV5-1
abundance: .
d_gene: .

CDR3aa: CASSIAPGEDWGYTF
CDR3nt: TGTGCCAGTAGTATTGCCCCAGGGGAGGATTGGGGCTACACCTTC
j_gene: TRBJ1-2
v_gene: TRBV19
abundance: .
d_gene: .

CDR3aa: CASSPRANLYEQYF
CDR3nt: TGTGCCAGCAGCCCTCGGGCCAACCTCTACGAGCAGTACTTC
j_gene: TRBJ2-7
v_gene: TRBV7-3
abundance: .
d_gene: .

CDR3aa: CATSGGTRETQYF
CDR3nt: TGTGCCACCAGCGGGGGTACCCGAGAGACCCAGTACTTC
j_gene: TRBJ2-5
v_gene: TRBV24-1
abundance: .
d_gene: .

CDR3aa: CASRLDRGREKLFF
CDR3nt: TGTGCCAGTAGGCTGGACAGGGGAAGAGAAAAACTGTTTTTT
j_gene: TRBJ1-4
v_gene: TRBV19
abundance: .
d_gene: TRBD1

CDR3aa: CSAQPNTQYF
CDR3nt: TGCAGTGCCCAGCCCAATACGCAGTATTTT
j_gene: TRBJ2-3
v_gene: TRBV20-1
abundance: .
d_gene: .

CDR3aa: CASSLGAGNSNQPQHF
CDR3nt: TGTGCCAGCAGCTTAGGGGCGGGCAATAGCAATCAGCCCCAGCATTTT
j_gene: TRBJ1-5
v_gene: TRBV7-9
abundance: few
d_gene: .

CDR3aa: CASSQGVGGLSSGANVLTF
CDR3nt: TGCGCCAGCAGCCAGGGAGTGGGTGGACTGAGTTCTGGGGCCAACGTCCTGACTTTC
j_gene: TRBJ2-6
v_gene: TRBV4-3
abundance: .
d_gene: .

CDR3aa: CASSLKGETEAFF
CDR3nt: TGTGCCAGCAGCTTGAAGGGGGAAACTGAAGCTTTCTTT
j_gene: TRBJ1-1
v_gene: TRBV5-6
abundance: .
d_gene: .

CDR3aa: CASSLSMATEAFF
CDR3nt: TGTGCCAGCTCACTATCGATGGCCACTGAAGCTTTCTTT
j_gene: TRBJ1-1
v_gene: TRBV7-2
abundance: .
d_gene: .

CDR3aa: CASRRTVYGYTF
CDR3nt: TGTGCCAGCCGCCGGACAGTCTATGGCTACACCTTC
j_gene: TRBJ1-2
v_gene: TRBV6-2/TRBV6-3
abundance: .
d_gene: .

CDR3aa: CASSSGARDHGYTF
CDR3nt: TGTGCCAGCAGCTCCGGGGCTCGAGACCATGGCTACACCTTC
j_gene: TRBJ1-2
v_gene: TRBV7-9
abundance: .
d_gene: .

CDR3aa: CASSPGVVTGSYEQYF
CDR3nt: TGTGCCAGCAGCCCCGGGGTAGTCACAGGATCCTACGAGCAGTACTTC
j_gene: TRBJ2-7
v_gene: TRBV7-9
abundance: .
d_gene: .

CDR3aa: CASSFRVGTDTQYF
CDR3nt: TGTGCCAGCAGTTTCAGGGTTGGCACAGATACGCAGTATTTT
j_gene: TRBJ2-3
v_gene: TRBV6-6
abundance: .
d_gene: .

CDR3aa: CASTAGTGHGEQFF
CDR3nt: TGTGCCAGCACCGCCGGGACAGGTCACGGTGAGCAGTTCTTC
j_gene: TRBJ2-1
v_gene: TRBV14
abundance: .
d_gene: TRBD1

CDR3aa: CASSGGGDEQYF
CDR3nt: TGTGCCAGCAGCGGGGGTGGAGACGAGCAGTACTTC
j_gene: TRBJ2-7
v_gene: TRBV11-3
abundance: .
d_gene: .

CDR3aa: CATVRLGTASSSYNEQFF
CDR3nt: TGTGCCACCGTCCGGCTTGGGACAGCCTCGAGCTCCTACAATGAGCAGTTCTTC
j_gene: TRBJ2-1
v_gene: TRBV6-4
abundance: .
d_gene: TRBD1

CDR3aa: CASSSGDTSYGYTF
CDR3nt: TGTGCCAGCAGCTCTGGGGACACTTCCTATGGCTACACCTTC
j_gene: TRBJ1-2
v_gene: TRBV7-3
abundance: once
d_gene: .

CDR3aa: CASSYGQPYEQYF
CDR3nt: TGTGCCAGCAGTTACGGGCAGCCCTACGAGCAGTACTTC
j_gene: TRBJ2-7
v_gene: TRBV6-6
abundance: .
d_gene: .

CDR3aa: CASCGGDRIQETQYF
CDR3nt: TGTGCCAGCTGCGGGGGGGACAGGATTCAAGAGACCCAGTACTTC
j_gene: TRBJ2-5
v_gene: TRBV21-1
abundance: .
d_gene: .

CDR3aa: CASSSGQLKNTEAFF
CDR3nt: TGTGCCAGCAGCTCGGGACAACTGAAGAACACTGAAGCTTTCTTT
j_gene: TRBJ1-1
v_gene: TRBV11-3
abundance: .
d_gene: .

CDR3aa: CASSGLNTEAFF
CDR3nt: TGTGCCAGTAGTGGTCTCAACACTGAAGCTTTCTTT
j_gene: TRBJ1-1
v_gene: TRBV19
abundance: .
d_gene: .

CDR3aa: CAVAQSSYEQYF
CDR3nt: TGCGCCGTCGCGCAGAGCTCCTACGAGCAGTACTTC
j_gene: TRBJ2-7
v_gene: TRBV23-1
abundance: .
d_gene: .

CDR3aa: CASSPGTGMSGELFF
CDR3nt: TGCGCCAGCAGCCCAGGGACAGGGATGTCCGGGGAGCTGTTTTTT
j_gene: TRBJ2-2
v_gene: TRBV5-1
abundance: .
d_gene: TRBD1

CDR3aa: CASSPKGTSGANTGELFF
CDR3nt: TGTGCCAGCAGCCCCAAGGGGACTAGCGGGGCGAACACCGGGGAGCTGTTTTTT
j_gene: TRBJ2-2
v_gene: TRBV5-4
abundance: few
d_gene: TRBD2

CDR3aa: CASSLQGLNNNEQFF
CDR3nt: TGTGCCAGCAGCTTACAGGGACTGAACAACAATGAGCAGTTCTTC
j_gene: TRBJ2-1
v_gene: TRBV7-3
abundance: .
d_gene: .

CDR3aa: CASSQIQGRNEQFF
CDR3nt: TGTGCCAGCAGCCAGATACAGGGACGGAATGAGCAGTTCTTC
j_gene: TRBJ2-1
v_gene: TRBV4-2
abundance: .
d_gene: .

CDR3aa: CASSLASGSSTDTQYF
CDR3nt: TGTGCCAGCAGCTTAGCGTCGGGCAGTAGCACAGATACGCAGTATTTT
j_gene: TRBJ2-3
v_gene: TRBV7-2
abundance: .
d_gene: .